This TCR beta chain was recorded in a study of cytotoxic CD8 clonotypes in ibrutinib-treated CLL. The overall study: An average of 255,043 productive templates and 94,082 productive rearrangements was obtained per sample. Findings of the study overall: Under therapy, public clonotypes either contracted or stayed stable, and they were uncommon. Ibrutinib response saw clonality rise, and progression saw it return toward baseline.

The sequencing depth, 1 in 200,000 to 1 in 1 million T cells, was the target. Repertoires were generated with immunoSEQ multiplex PCR, while TCRdb's copy carries only in-frame clones and drops some. The table records roughly 150,000 clones, nearly 90% of them present only once. V dropped 0 bases and J dropped 4 bases, with 7 bases sitting between them. This CDR3 contains 14 residues. The V gene's germline CDR1 is LGHNA and CDR2 YSLEER. About this clone itself: Its antigen is currently unknown.

The rearrangement links TRBV4-3 to TRBJ1-5; D ambiguous. Specimen: PBMCs, collected at disease progression, from a patient treated with ibrutinib. The receptor was isolated from a human donor with chronic lymphocytic leukemia. The DNA of the CDR3 is TGCGCCAGCAGCCAAGATCTGAGGAATCAGCCCCAGCATTTT. It yields the protein CASSQDLRNQPQHF.